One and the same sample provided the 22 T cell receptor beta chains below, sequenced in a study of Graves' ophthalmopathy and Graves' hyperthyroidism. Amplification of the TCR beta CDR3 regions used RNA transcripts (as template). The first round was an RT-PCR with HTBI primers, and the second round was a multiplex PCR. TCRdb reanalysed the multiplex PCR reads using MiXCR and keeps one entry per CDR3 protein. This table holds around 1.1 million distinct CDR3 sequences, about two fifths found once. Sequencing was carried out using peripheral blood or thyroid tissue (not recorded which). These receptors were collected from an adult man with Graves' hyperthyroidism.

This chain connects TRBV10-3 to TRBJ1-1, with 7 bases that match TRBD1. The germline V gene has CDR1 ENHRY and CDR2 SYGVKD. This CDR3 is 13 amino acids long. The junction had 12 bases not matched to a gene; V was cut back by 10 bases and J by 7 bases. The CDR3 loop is CATTPGGYLEAFF. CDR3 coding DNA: TGTGCCACTACACCAGGGGGGTATCTTGAAGCTTTCTTT.

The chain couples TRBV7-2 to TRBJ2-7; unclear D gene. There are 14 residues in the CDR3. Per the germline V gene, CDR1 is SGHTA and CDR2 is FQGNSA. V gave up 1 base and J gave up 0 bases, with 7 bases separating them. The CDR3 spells CASSLVFTSYEQYF. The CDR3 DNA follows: TGTGCCAGCAGCTTAGTATTTACCTCCTACGAGCAGTACTTC. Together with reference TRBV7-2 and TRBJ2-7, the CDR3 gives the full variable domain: GAGVSQSPSNKVTEKGKDVELRCDPISGHTALYWYRQSLGQGLEFLIYFQGNSAPDKSGLPSDRFSAERTGGSVSTLTIQRTQQEDSAVYLCASSLVFTSYEQYFGPGTRLTVT.

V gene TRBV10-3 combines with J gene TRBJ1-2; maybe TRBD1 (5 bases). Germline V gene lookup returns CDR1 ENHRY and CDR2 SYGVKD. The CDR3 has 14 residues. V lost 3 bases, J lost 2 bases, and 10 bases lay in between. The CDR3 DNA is TGTGCCATCAGTGACGGGGGACGGAACTATGGCTACACCTTC. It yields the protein CAISDGGRNYGYTF.

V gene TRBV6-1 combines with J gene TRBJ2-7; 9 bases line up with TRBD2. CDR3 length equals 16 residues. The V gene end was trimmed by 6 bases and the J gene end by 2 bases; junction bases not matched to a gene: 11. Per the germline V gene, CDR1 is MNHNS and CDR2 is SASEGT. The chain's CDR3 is CASSKGPTSGTYEQYF. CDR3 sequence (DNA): TGTGCCAGCAGCAAAGGGCCGACTAGCGGCACCTACGAGCAGTACTTC.

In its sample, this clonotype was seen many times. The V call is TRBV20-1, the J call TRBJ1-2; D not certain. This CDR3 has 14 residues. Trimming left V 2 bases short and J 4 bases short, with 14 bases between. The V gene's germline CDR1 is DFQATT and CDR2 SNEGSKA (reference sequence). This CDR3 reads CSARMSQEAYGYTF. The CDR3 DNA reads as TGCAGTGCTAGAATGAGCCAGGAAGCCTATGGCTACACCTTC.

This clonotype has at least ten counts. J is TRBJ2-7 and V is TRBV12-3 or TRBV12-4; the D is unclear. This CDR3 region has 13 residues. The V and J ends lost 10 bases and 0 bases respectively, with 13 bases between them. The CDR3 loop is CATRPGDSYEQYF. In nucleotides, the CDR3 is TGTGCCACGCGGCCGGGTGACTCCTACGAGCAGTACTTC.

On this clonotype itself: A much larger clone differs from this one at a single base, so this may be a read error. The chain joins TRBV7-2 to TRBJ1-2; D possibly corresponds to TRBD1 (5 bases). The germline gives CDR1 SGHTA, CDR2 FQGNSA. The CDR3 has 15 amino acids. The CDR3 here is CASSYSDNPNYGHTF. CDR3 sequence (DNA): TGTGCCAGCAGTTACTCGGACAACCCTAACTATGGCCACACCTTC.

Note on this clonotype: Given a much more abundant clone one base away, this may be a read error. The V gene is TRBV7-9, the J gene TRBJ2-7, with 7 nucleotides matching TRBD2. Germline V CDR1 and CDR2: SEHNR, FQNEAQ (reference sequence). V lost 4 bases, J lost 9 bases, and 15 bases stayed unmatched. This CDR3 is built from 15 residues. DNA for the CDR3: TGTGCCAGCAGCTCGGCCCCTAGCGGCCAAAACGGGCAGTACTTC. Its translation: CASSSAPSGQNGQYF.

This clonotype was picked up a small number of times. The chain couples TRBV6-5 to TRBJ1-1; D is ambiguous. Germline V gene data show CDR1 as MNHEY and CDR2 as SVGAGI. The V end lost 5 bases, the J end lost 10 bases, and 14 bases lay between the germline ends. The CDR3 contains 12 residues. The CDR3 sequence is CASSEGRVGAFF. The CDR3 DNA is TGTGCCAGCAGTGAAGGTAGGGTTGGAGCTTTCTTT.

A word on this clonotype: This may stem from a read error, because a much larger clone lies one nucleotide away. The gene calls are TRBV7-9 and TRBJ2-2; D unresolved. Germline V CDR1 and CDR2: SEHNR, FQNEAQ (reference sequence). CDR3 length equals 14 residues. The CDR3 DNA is TGTGCCGGCAGCTTAGTCTTCGGGCGAGGGGAGCTGTTTTTT. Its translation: CAGSLVFGRGELFF.

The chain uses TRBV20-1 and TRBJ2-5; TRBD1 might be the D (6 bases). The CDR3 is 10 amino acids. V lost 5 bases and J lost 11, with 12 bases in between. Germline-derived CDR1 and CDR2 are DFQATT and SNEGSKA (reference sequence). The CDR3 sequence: CSAAQGTQYF. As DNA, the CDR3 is TGCAGTGCTGCTCAGGGGACACAGTACTTC.

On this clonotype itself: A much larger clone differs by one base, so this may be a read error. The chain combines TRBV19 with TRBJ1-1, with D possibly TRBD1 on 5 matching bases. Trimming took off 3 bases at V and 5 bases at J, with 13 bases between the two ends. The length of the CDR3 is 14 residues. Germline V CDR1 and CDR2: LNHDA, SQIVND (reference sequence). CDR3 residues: CASSMRDGRTEAFF. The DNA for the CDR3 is TGTGCCAGTAGTATGCGGGACGGCAGAACTGAAGCTTTCTTT.

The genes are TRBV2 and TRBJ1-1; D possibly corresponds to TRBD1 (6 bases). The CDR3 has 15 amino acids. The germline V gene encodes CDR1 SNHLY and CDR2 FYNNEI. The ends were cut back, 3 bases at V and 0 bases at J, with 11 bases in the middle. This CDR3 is CASSETGQVNTEAFF. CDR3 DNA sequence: TGTGCCAGCAGTGAGACGGGACAAGTGAACACTGAAGCTTTCTTT.

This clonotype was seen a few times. The CDR3 sequence is CASSLAPGPTDTQYF. The CDR3 coding sequence is TGTGCCAGCAGCTTAGCCCCGGGGCCGACAGATACGCAGTATTTT. This chain links TRBV7-8 with TRBJ2-3; TRBD1 or TRBD2 may be the D gene (5 bases each). CDR3 length: 15 residues. Between the trimmed V and J ends, which lost 0 bases and 3 bases, there was a span of 10 bases. Germline V CDR1 and CDR2: SGHVS, FQNEAQ. Full variable domain (outside the CDR3, taken from reference TRBV7-8 and TRBJ2-3): GAGVSQSPRYKVAKRGQDVALRCDPISGHVSLFWYQQALGQGPEFLTYFQNEAQLDKSGLPSDRFFAERPEGSVSTLKIQRTQQEDSAVYLCASSLAPGPTDTQYFGPGTRLTVL.

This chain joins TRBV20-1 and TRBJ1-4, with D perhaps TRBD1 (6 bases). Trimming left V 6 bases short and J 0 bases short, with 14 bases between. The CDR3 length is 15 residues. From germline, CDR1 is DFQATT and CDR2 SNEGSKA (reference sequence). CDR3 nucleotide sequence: TGCAGTGCGGGGGACAAGCTAACAACTAATGAAAAACTGTTTTTT. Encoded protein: CSAGDKLTTNEKLFF.

The CDR3 here is CASSAKGAGLAFF. The DNA for the CDR3 is TGTGCCAGCAGCGCTAAGGGGGCGGGGTTGGCTTTCTTT. The V gene is TRBV9, the J gene TRBJ1-1, with TRBD1 matching over 7 bases. Germline CDR1 SGDLS, CDR2 YYNGEE. This CDR3 spans 13 amino acids. Trimming removed 3 bases from V and 11 bases from J; junction bases left unmatched: 10.

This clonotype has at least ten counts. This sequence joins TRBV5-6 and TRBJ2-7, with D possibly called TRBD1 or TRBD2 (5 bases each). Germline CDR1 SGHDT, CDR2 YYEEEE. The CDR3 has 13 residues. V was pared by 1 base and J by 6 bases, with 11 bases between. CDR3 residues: CASSLRGVGEQYF. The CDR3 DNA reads TGTGCCAGCAGCTTGAGGGGAGTCGGCGAGCAGTACTTC.

The DNA of the CDR3 is TGCAGTGCTAGAAATAGCGGAAAAATAGACTACGAGCAGTACTTC. This encodes CSARNSGKIDYEQYF. The rearrangement uses TRBV20-1 and TRBJ2-7; TRBD2 is a possible D gene (6 bases). The V end was cut by 2 bases, the J end by 3 bases, with 17 bases between. Germline V CDR1 and CDR2: DFQATT, SNEGSKA (reference sequence). The CDR3 has 15 residues.

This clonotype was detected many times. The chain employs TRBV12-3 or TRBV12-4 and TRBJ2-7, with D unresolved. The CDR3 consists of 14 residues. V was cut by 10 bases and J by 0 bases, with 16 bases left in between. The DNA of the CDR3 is TGTGCCACCCAGTTCGGTCCTAGCTCCTACGAGCAGTACTTC. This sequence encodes CATQFGPSSYEQYF.

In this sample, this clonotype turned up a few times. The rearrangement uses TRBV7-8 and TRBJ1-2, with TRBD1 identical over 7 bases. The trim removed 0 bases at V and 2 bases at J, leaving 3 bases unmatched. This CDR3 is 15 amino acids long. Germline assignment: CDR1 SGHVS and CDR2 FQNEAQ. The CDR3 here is CASSLAKGANYGYTF. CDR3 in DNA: TGTGCCAGCAGCTTAGCAAAGGGGGCGAACTATGGCTACACCTTC. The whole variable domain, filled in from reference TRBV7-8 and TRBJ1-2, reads GAGVSQSPRYKVAKRGQDVALRCDPISGHVSLFWYQQALGQGPEFLTYFQNEAQLDKSGLPSDRFFAERPEGSVSTLKIQRTQQEDSAVYLCASSLAKGANYGYTFGSGTRLTVV.

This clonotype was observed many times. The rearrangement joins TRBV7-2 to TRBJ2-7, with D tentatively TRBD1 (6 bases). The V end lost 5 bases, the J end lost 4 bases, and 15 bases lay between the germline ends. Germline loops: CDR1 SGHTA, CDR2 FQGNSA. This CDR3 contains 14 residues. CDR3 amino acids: CASSPKPGAYEQYF. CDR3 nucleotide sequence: TGTGCCAGCAGCCCAAAACCAGGGGCTTACGAGCAGTACTTC.

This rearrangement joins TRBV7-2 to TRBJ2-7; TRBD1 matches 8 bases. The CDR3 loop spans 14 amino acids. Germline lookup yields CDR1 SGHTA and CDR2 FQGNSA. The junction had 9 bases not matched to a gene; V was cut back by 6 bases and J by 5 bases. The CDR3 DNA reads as TGTGCCAGCAGACGGACAGGGTACAATGACGAGCAGTACTTC. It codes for CASRRTGYNDEQYF.